The 6 T cell receptor beta chains given below trace back to one sample, sequenced in a study of neoadjuvant anti-PD-1 for oral cavity cancer. Data came from immunoSEQ multiplex PCR; TCRdb stores just in-frame clones and leaves some out. Among some 7,100 clones, roughly 50% were seen once, and the ten largest hold roughly 6.5%. The starting material was tumor tissue, obtained before nivolumab (anti-PD-1) treatment. Receptor source: a person aged 35 to 85 with oral cavity squamous cell carcinoma.

In nucleotides, the CDR3 is TGTGCCAGCAGCGCCCCGACAGGGAGCACGGTTAAGCCCCAGCATTTT. Encoded protein: CASSAPTGSTVKPQHF. This chain joins TRBV7-6 and TRBJ1-5, with TRBD1 matching 7 bases. Per the germline V gene, CDR1 is SGHVS and CDR2 is FNYEAQ. The CDR3 is 16 residues long. V lost 5 bases to trimming and J lost 8 bases; unmatched junction nucleotides: 15.

This clone appeared a few times. The rearrangement links TRBV18 to TRBJ1-5; 8 bases agree with TRBD1. V trimming: 0 bases; J trimming: 5 bases; junction bases outside the gene matches: 6. The CDR3 is made up of 16 amino acids. Germline V lookup: CDR1 KGHSH, CDR2 LQKENI. The DNA for the CDR3 is TGTGCCAGCTCACCACCAAGGACAGGGAGGGATCAGCCCCAGCATTTT. Translated, it gives CASSPPRTGRDQPQHF.

The rearrangement joins TRBV14 to TRBJ2-2; no clear D. This CDR3 comprises 13 residues. Germline CDR1 reads SGHDN; CDR2 reads FVKESK. The germline V and J ends were trimmed by 3 bases and 1 base, with 3 bases remaining between them. CDR3 sequence reads: CASSQVNTGELFF. The CDR3 coding sequence is TGTGCCAGCAGCCAGGTGAACACCGGGGAGCTGTTTTTT.

The count of this clone is one. The rearrangement links TRBV5-5 to TRBJ2-7, with 11 bases lining up with TRBD2. The J segment lost 3 bases and the V segment lost 4 bases, leaving 9 bases of the junction unmatched. The germline V gene encodes CDR1 SGHKS and CDR2 YYEKEE (reference sequence). The CDR3 is made up of 16 amino acids. The CDR3 nucleotides read TGTGCCAGCAGCAAAGGAGGGACTAGCGGTAACTACGAGCAGTACTTC. It is translated as CASSKGGTSGNYEQYF.

In this sample, this clone turned up a few times. J is TRBJ2-2 and V is TRBV15; D remains ambiguous. The CDR3 loop spans 15 amino acids. The germline V gene has CDR1 LNHNV and CDR2 YYDKDF (reference sequence). Trimming removed 3 bases from V and 4 bases from J, with 12 bases in between. The CDR3 loop is CATSSRAVITGELFF. The CDR3 DNA reads as TGTGCCACCAGCAGTAGGGCAGTGATCACCGGGGAGCTGTTTTTT.

CDR3 sequence: CASREQENTEAFF. The CDR3 coding sequence is TGTGCCTCCAGGGAACAGGAGAACACTGAAGCTTTCTTT. The V and J genes are TRBV9 and TRBJ1-1; TRBD1 is a possible D gene (5 bases). The V and J ends lost 10 bases and 1 base respectively, with 14 bases between them. The CDR3 totals 13 residues. Germline assignment: CDR1 SGDLS and CDR2 YYNGEE.